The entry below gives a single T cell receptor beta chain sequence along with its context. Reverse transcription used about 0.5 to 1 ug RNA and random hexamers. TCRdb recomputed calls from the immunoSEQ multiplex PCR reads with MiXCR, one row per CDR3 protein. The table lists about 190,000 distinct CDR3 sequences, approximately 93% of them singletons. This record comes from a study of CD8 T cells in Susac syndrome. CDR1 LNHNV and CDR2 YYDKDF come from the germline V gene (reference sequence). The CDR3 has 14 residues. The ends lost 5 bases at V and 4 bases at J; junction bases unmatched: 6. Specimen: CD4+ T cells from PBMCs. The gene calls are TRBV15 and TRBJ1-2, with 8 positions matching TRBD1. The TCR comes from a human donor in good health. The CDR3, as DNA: TGTGCCACCAGCCAGGGGGCAAACCTCTATGGCTACACCTTC. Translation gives CATSQGANLYGYTF.